The 25 T cell receptor beta chains below come from one sample, sequenced in a study of CD8 T cells in ankylosing spondylitis. Study findings and constraints: Apparently characteristic of ankylosing spondylitis blood was a TCR beta motif (roughly eight highly homologous variants).

TCRdb used MiXCR to reprocess the 5' RACE reads, holding one entry per CDR3 protein. The data show some 800,000 distinct CDR3 sequences, approximately 12% seen once. For these TCRs, the target antigens are not known. The sample comprised blood, either unsorted or a sorted T cell fraction (not recorded which). The receptors here all came from a male donor with ankylosing spondylitis.

This clonotype was seen a handful of times. In DNA, the CDR3 is TGCAGTATGCAGGGAAGAGTAGAGACCCAGTACTTC. It translates to CSMQGRVETQYF. The chain joins TRBV20-1 to TRBJ2-5; D may be TRBD1 (5 bases). Germline V lookup: CDR1 DFQATT, CDR2 SNEGSKA (reference sequence). There are 12 residues in the CDR3. Trimming removed 8 bases at V and 4 bases at J, with 14 bases between.

This clonotype was recorded many times. The gene calls are TRBV29-1 and TRBJ2-1; TRBD1 might be the D (7 bases). The CDR3 covers 11 residues. V was cut by 7 bases and J by 14 bases, with 18 bases left in between. CDR1 is SQVTM, CDR2 ANQGSEA, per germline. DNA for the CDR3: TGCAGCGAGAATCAGGGGGGAAGCGAGTTCTTC. Its protein is CSENQGGSEFF.

Many counts were recorded for this clonotype. The chain is built from TRBV20-1 and TRBJ1-6; D ambiguous. The V gene's germline CDR1 is DFQATT and CDR2 SNEGSKA (reference sequence). V lost 1 base and J 8 bases, leaving 12 bases between the germline ends. The CDR3 length is 14 residues. This CDR3 reads CSARGTRFYSPLHF. As DNA, the CDR3 is TGCAGTGCTAGAGGGACCCGTTTTTATTCACCCCTCCACTTT.

The V gene is TRBV9, the J gene TRBJ2-1; 8 nucleotides line up with TRBD2. V shed 1 base, J shed 4 bases, and the junction held 4 bases outside the gene matches. The CDR3 is 15 amino acids. The germline V gene encodes CDR1 SGDLS and CDR2 YYNGEE. The CDR3 bases are TGTGCCAGCAGCGTAACGGGGGGGCCGTACAATGAGCAGTTCTTC. Its translation is CASSVTGGPYNEQFF.

The chain has TRBV20-1 and TRBJ2-3, with a possible D match to TRBD2 (6 bases). Germline values: CDR1 DFQATT, CDR2 SNEGSKA (reference sequence). The V and J ends lost 6 bases and 0 bases respectively, with 13 bases between them. The CDR3 is 14 residues long. CDR3 residues: CSARREVSTDTQYF. The CDR3 DNA is TGCAGTGCCAGGAGGGAGGTTAGCACAGATACGCAGTATTTT.

J is TRBJ2-7 and V is TRBV25-1; D uncertain. Trimming left V 8 bases short and J 3 bases short, with 8 bases between. The germline gives CDR1 MGHDK, CDR2 SYGVNS. This CDR3 comprises 11 residues. The CDR3 protein is CASGTNYEQYF. CDR3 coding DNA: TGTGCCAGCGGCACCAACTACGAGCAGTACTTC.

This clonotype was found a few times. The J gene is TRBJ2-1, the V gene TRBV6-5; TRBD2 agrees at 12 bases. The CDR3 loop spans 18 amino acids. The junction had 10 bases not matched to a gene; V was cut back by 2 bases and J by 5 bases. Looked up from germline, CDR1 is MNHEY and CDR2 is SVGAGI. This CDR3 is CASSYGASGRASNNEQFF. CDR3 DNA: TGTGCCAGCAGTTACGGGGCTAGCGGGAGGGCTTCTAACAATGAGCAGTTCTTC.

The chain carries TRBV5-6 and TRBJ1-5; possibly TRBD1 for D (6 bases). From germline, CDR1 is SGHDT and CDR2 YYEEEE. This CDR3 has 14 amino acids. V was cut by 4 bases and J by 4 bases, with 12 bases left in between. The CDR3 protein is CASSVTGTNQPQHF. Here the CDR3 DNA reads TGTGCCAGCAGCGTAACAGGGACTAATCAGCCCCAGCATTTT.

This clonotype was picked up a small number of times. V is TRBV2 and J is TRBJ1-5; TRBD1 matches 9 bases. Germline loops: CDR1 SNHLY, CDR2 FYNNEI. The CDR3 sequence is 14 residues long. V shed 4 bases, J shed 7 bases, and the junction held 5 bases outside the gene matches. CDR3 nucleotide sequence: TGTGCCAGCAGTGGCGGGACAGGGACACAGCCCCAGCATTTT. This sequence encodes CASSGGTGTQPQHF.

The chain couples TRBV7-2 to TRBJ2-7, with D maybe TRBD1 (5 bases). CDR3 length equals 14 residues. The V gene lost 4 bases and the J gene lost 7 bases, with 17 bases spanning the gap. Germline CDR1 and CDR2: SGHTA and FQGNSA. CDR3: CASSSRYRFNEQYF. The CDR3 DNA reads TGTGCCAGCAGCTCGCGTTACAGGTTTAATGAGCAGTACTTC.

The V call is TRBV5-5, the J call TRBJ2-5, with D unclear. The V end lost 6 bases, the J end lost 5 bases, and 14 bases lay between the germline ends. The CDR3 totals 13 residues. Per the germline V gene, CDR1 is SGHKS and CDR2 is YYEKEE (reference sequence). The CDR3 DNA follows: TGTGCCAGCACGACATCCTCGGCGGAGACCCAGTACTTC. It encodes CASTTSSAETQYF.

The chain combines TRBV10-3 with TRBJ2-5; D not certain. The CDR3 extends over 12 amino acids. Between the trimmed V and J ends, which lost 3 bases and 7 bases, there was a span of 9 bases. The germline CDR1 and CDR2 sequences are ENHRY and SYGVKD. CDR3: CAISESSATQYF. The CDR3 nucleotides are TGTGCCATCAGTGAAAGCTCTGCGACCCAGTACTTC.

This clonotype was seen many times. The V and J genes are TRBV4-3 and TRBJ2-1; D gene ambiguous. Germline CDR1 is LGHNA and CDR2 is YSLEER. Trimming left V 1 base short and J 7 bases short, with 11 bases between. The CDR3 totals 14 residues. The CDR3 region has the DNA TGCGCCAGCAGCCAAGTTCCAGGCACTAATGAGCAGTTCTTC. This sequence encodes CASSQVPGTNEQFF.

The chain uses TRBV20-1 and TRBJ1-4, with 9 bases that match TRBD1. Per the germline V gene, CDR1 is DFQATT and CDR2 is SNEGSKA (reference sequence). The CDR3 contains 14 residues. Trimming removed 5 bases from V and 8 bases from J; junction bases left unmatched: 9. CDR3 sequence: CSAPRGQGGEKLFF. For the CDR3, the DNA is TGCAGTGCTCCGAGGGGACAGGGAGGGGAAAAACTGTTTTTT.

The CDR3 here is CASTQGANQPQHF. DNA for the CDR3: TGTGCCAGCACGCAGGGGGCGAATCAGCCCCAGCATTTT. The V call is TRBV7-2, the J call TRBJ1-5; 8 bases match TRBD1. CDR1 is SGHTA, CDR2 FQGNSA, per germline. Germline trimming cut 7 bases from V and 4 bases from J; bases unmatched to any gene: 3. This CDR3 is built from 13 residues.

This clonotype was counted between two and nine times. V usage is TRBV18 and J usage is TRBJ2-5; weak D call: TRBD2 (5 bases). Germline V CDR1 and CDR2: KGHSH, LQKENI. Trimming took off 4 bases at V and 3 bases at J, with 12 bases between the two ends. The CDR3 spans 14 residues. CDR3 protein: CASSQATREETQYF. The CDR3 nucleotides are TGTGCCAGCTCACAGGCCACGCGGGAAGAGACCCAGTACTTC.

This chain links TRBV15 with TRBJ2-2, with 11 bases lining up with TRBD2. The CDR3 is made up of 16 amino acids. Germline V CDR1 and CDR2: LNHNV, YYDKDF (reference sequence). Losses at the gene ends were 6 bases for V and 6 bases for J; bases not matched to a gene: 9. The CDR3, as DNA: TGTGCCACCAGTACGGGACTAGCGGAGGGTCCCGGGGAGCTGTTTTTT. Protein sequence: CATSTGLAEGPGELFF.

The rearrangement links TRBV20-1 to TRBJ2-7; 7 positions match TRBD2. The CDR3 length is 14 residues. CDR1 is DFQATT and CDR2 is SNEGSKA in the germline V gene (reference sequence). Germline trimming cut 6 bases from V and 2 bases from J; bases unmatched to any gene: 10. The CDR3 protein is CSAPRPGLPYEQYF. CDR3 bases: TGCAGTGCCCCCCGGCCGGGACTACCCTACGAGCAGTACTTC.

The chain has TRBV6-2 or TRBV6-3 and TRBJ2-1; the D gene is possibly TRBD2 (5 bases). From germline, CDR1 is MNHEY and CDR2 SVGEGT. The CDR3 is 13 residues long. V was pared by 4 bases and J by 6 bases, with 10 bases between. CDR3 coding DNA: TGTGCCAGCAGTTCACTAGTCTCCAATGAGCAGTTCTTC. As protein: CASSSLVSNEQFF.

This chain joins TRBV20-1 and TRBJ2-7, with 7 bases that match TRBD2. CDR1 and CDR2 (germline): DFQATT, SNEGSKA (reference sequence). After removal of 6 bases from V and 5 bases from J, the junction contained 7 bases not matched to a gene. The CDR3 is 12 residues long. In DNA form, the CDR3 reads TGCAGTGCAACCAAGGCGGGAGACGAGCAGTACTTC. It yields the protein CSATKAGDEQYF.

This clonotype was detected a few times. The chain uses TRBV20-1 and TRBJ1-2, with no clear D. Trimming removed 3 bases at V and 4 bases at J, with 18 bases between. The CDR3 totals 15 residues. The germline CDR1 and CDR2 sequences are DFQATT and SNEGSKA (reference sequence). The CDR3 nucleotides are TGCAGTGCTAGTAGGGCCCCGCTCTCTTCCTATGGCTACACCTTC. This sequence encodes CSASRAPLSSYGYTF.

J is TRBJ1-5 and V is TRBV2, with no clear D. Germline assignment: CDR1 SNHLY and CDR2 FYNNEI. The CDR3 is made up of 14 amino acids. Trimming shortened V by 7 bases and J by 2 bases, and 12 bases separated the two germline ends. DNA for the CDR3: TGTGCCAGCAAGGCGGGCCGCGGCAATCAGCCCCAGCATTTT. Translated, it gives CASKAGRGNQPQHF.

This clonotype came up a few times. The chain has TRBV6-1 and TRBJ1-1; the D is unclear. Deletions cut 6 bases from V and 10 bases from J, with 18 bases between. Germline V gene data show CDR1 as MNHNS and CDR2 as SASEGT. The CDR3 runs to 13 residues. The CDR3 spells CASSSVNPNGAFF. CDR3 in DNA: TGTGCCAGCAGCAGTGTCAACCCGAACGGAGCTTTCTTT.

This chain joins TRBV14 and TRBJ1-6; possible D gene TRBD1, 5 bases. Germline assignment: CDR1 SGHDN and CDR2 FVKESK. The CDR3 length is 14 residues. Trimming took 0 bases from V and 10 from J, leaving 10 bases between them. This chain's CDR3 is CASSQEPGWSPLHF. The CDR3 DNA follows: TGTGCCAGCAGCCAAGAACCAGGGTGGTCACCCCTCCACTTT. The variable domain in full, with the rest retrieved from reference TRBV14 and TRBJ1-6, is EAGVTQFPSHSVIEKGQTVTLRCDPISGHDNLYWYRRVMGKEIKFLLHFVKESKQDESGMPNNRFLAERTGGTYSTLKVQPAELEDSGVYFCASSQEPGWSPLHFGNGTRLTVT.

This clonotype was observed a handful of times. The rearrangement uses TRBV6-2 or TRBV6-3 and TRBJ2-1, with 7 nucleotides matching TRBD2. Germline values: CDR1 MNHEY, CDR2 SVGEGT. Germline trimming cut 4 bases from V and 6 bases from J; bases unmatched to any gene: 18. The CDR3 has 18 amino acids. The CDR3 bases are TGTGCCAGCAGTTTCTTCAGGGAGGGCATGGGCGGTGGCAATGAGCAGTTCTTC. Translation gives CASSFFREGMGGGNEQFF.